This TCR beta chain was sequenced during a study of Tregs in tolerant kidney transplant recipients. Broader study findings: Activated donor B cell expansion appeared to reveal the most relevant donor-specific TCRbeta repertoire. Biological reproducibility was not directly addressed in this study.

Repertoires were generated with immunoSEQ multiplex PCR, while TCRdb's copy carries only in-frame clones and drops some. The sample records 60,000 or so clones, around 83% being singletons. CD4+CD25+CD127- Tregs, CD4+CD25- non-Tregs, CD4 and CD8 cells were sorted. With regard to this clone: Its antigen is not known.

J was trimmed by 3 bases and V by 3 bases; bases with no gene match: 5. Germline V CDR1 and CDR2: GTSNPN, SVGIG (reference sequence). The CDR3 sequence is 14 residues long. The origin of this receptor is a human donor in good health. Input material: CD4+ T cells from blood. J is TRBJ2-1 and V is TRBV30; 7 bases are shared with TRBD2. Here the CDR3 reads CAWSRGGVYNEQFF. The CDR3 DNA follows: TGTGCCTGGAGCCGGGGAGGGGTCTACAATGAGCAGTTCTTC.